Shown below are 18 T cell receptor beta chains from a single sample sequenced in a study of cytomegalovirus exposure and HLA in healthy donors. It was with 60 Vbeta and 13 Jbeta primers that the PCR ran. Data came from immunoSEQ multiplex PCR; TCRdb stores just in-frame clones and leaves some out. The sample consists of 65,000 to 75,000 clones, about two thirds of them appearing once. The specimen sequenced was PBMCs. All receptors come from a young woman in good health and CMV-seronegative.

The V gene is TRBV28, the J gene TRBJ2-1; possible D gene TRBD1, 6 bases. The CDR3 runs to 14 residues. CDR1 and CDR2 (germline): MDHEN, SYDVKM. V lost 6 bases, J lost 5 bases, and 14 bases lay in between. CDR3 sequence (DNA): TGTGCCAGCAGCGGAGCCGGGACACACAATGAGCAGTTCTTC. Its protein product is CASSGAGTHNEQFF.

The rearrangement joins TRBV27 to TRBJ2-7, with 9 positions matching TRBD1. The trim removed 6 bases at V and 1 base at J, leaving 10 bases unmatched. CDR1 is MNHEY, CDR2 SMNVEV, per germline (reference sequence). This CDR3 contains 16 residues. The CDR3 is CASSPRRGTGSYEQYF. CDR3 sequence (DNA): TGTGCCAGCAGCCCCCGAAGGGGGACAGGGTCCTACGAGCAGTACTTC.

The CDR3 nucleotides are TGTGCCAGCAGAGGGGACACTCATCCACCCCTCCACTTT. Translated: CASRGDTHPPLHF. The chain employs TRBV28 and TRBJ1-6, with D perhaps TRBD1 (6 bases). CDR1 and CDR2 from the germline V gene are MDHEN and SYDVKM. The CDR3 length is 13 residues. Trimming took off 6 bases at V and 11 bases at J, with 14 bases between the two ends.

V is TRBV6-5 and J is TRBJ2-3, with 8 bases identical to TRBD2. V shed 9 bases and J 2 bases; nucleotides not matched to a gene: 7. The germline CDR1 and CDR2 sequences are MNHEY and SVGAGI. The CDR3 loop spans 14 amino acids. The DNA for the CDR3 is TGTGCCAGTGATCGCGGGGGGTACACAGATACGCAGTATTTT. It encodes CASDRGGYTDTQYF.

The chain employs TRBV9 and TRBJ2-2, with D perhaps TRBD1 (6 bases). Per germline, CDR1 SGDLS and CDR2 YYNGEE. With 1 base removed from V and 8 bases from J, the gap between germline ends came to 6 bases. The CDR3 runs to 12 residues. As DNA, the CDR3 is TGTGCCAGCAGCGTACAGGGGGGGGAGCTGTTTTTT. This translates into CASSVQGGELFF.

Comment on this clone: The sample contains more than one DNA sequence encoding this CDR3. The chain couples TRBV2 to TRBJ2-4; tentative D call: TRBD1 (6 bases). There are 16 residues in the CDR3. Trimming removed 6 bases at V and 0 bases at J, with 15 bases between. Germline lookup yields CDR1 SNHLY and CDR2 FYNNEI. The CDR3 nucleotides are TGTGCCAGCAGGGGGCCCCAGGGGATAGCCAAAAACATTCAGTACTTC. Translated: CASRGPQGIAKNIQYF.

This clone has just a few counts. The chain uses TRBV11-2 and TRBJ2-3, with TRBD1 matching 9 bases. V lost 1 base, J lost 0 bases, and 2 bases stayed unmatched. Germline assignment: CDR1 SGHAT and CDR2 FQNNGV. The CDR3 length is 16 residues. Written as DNA, the CDR3 is TGTGCCAGCAGCTTAGGGGACAGGGAGAGCACAGATACGCAGTATTTT. Translated, it gives CASSLGDRESTDTQYF.

The chain couples TRBV7-3 to TRBJ2-1; 12 positions match TRBD2. V was pared by 5 bases and J by 4 bases, with 6 bases of the junction left unmatched. This CDR3 is built from 16 residues. CDR1 is SGHTA and CDR2 is FQGTGA in the germline V gene. The CDR3 loop reads CASSPGLAGMYNEQFF. The DNA for the CDR3 is TGTGCCAGCAGCCCAGGACTAGCGGGGATGTACAATGAGCAGTTCTTC.

V is TRBV18 and J is TRBJ2-3, with D unresolved. The CDR3 sequence is 16 residues long. Trimming removed 3 bases from V and 3 bases from J, with 16 bases in between. Germline values: CDR1 KGHSH, CDR2 LQKENI. In DNA form, the CDR3 reads TGTGCCAGCTCACCGCTTTATCGGTCCCGGACAGATACGCAGTATTTT. Translated: CASSPLYRSRTDTQYF. The full variable domain, its missing parts supplied by reference TRBV18 and TRBJ2-3, is NAGVMQNPRHLVRRRGQEARLRCSPMKGHSHVYWYRQLPEEGLKFMVYLQKENIIDESGMPKERFSAEFPKEGPSILRIQQVVRGDSAAYFCASSPLYRSRTDTQYFGPGTRLTVL.

The J gene is TRBJ1-6, the V gene TRBV6-4; D is unclear. Germline assignment: CDR1 MRHNA and CDR2 SNTAGT. Trimming took 2 bases from V and 10 from J, leaving 9 bases between them. This CDR3 region has 13 residues. The CDR3 spells CASSDEALSPLHF. DNA for the CDR3: TGTGCCAGCAGTGACGAGGCCCTCTCACCCCTCCACTTT.

This clone was seen just once. The chain recombines TRBV27 with TRBJ2-1, with a tentative D call TRBD1 (5 bases). The CDR3 contains 13 residues. Germline V gives CDR1 MNHEY, CDR2 SMNVEV (reference sequence). V lost 6 bases and J lost 8, with 14 bases in between. The CDR3 nucleotides read TGTGCCAGCAGGGGCAGGGTATCCGATGAGCAGTTCTTC. It specifies CASRGRVSDEQFF.

Only a few counts were recorded for this clone. V is TRBV7-6 and J is TRBJ2-1; D perhaps matches TRBD2 (5 bases). The germline V gene encodes CDR1 SGHVS and CDR2 FNYEAQ. The V gene lost 5 bases and the J gene lost 0 bases, with 17 bases spanning the gap. The CDR3 runs to 17 residues. The CDR3 DNA reads as TGTGCCAGCAGCCGCCACCCCTCGGGGAGCTCCTACAATGAGCAGTTCTTC. It translates to CASSRHPSGSSYNEQFF. The variable domain in full, completed from reference TRBV7-6 and TRBJ2-1, reads GAGVSQSPRYKVTKRGQDVALRCDPISGHVSLYWYRQALGQGPEFLTYFNYEAQQDKSGLPNDRFSAERPEGSISTLTIQRTEQRDSAMYRCASSRHPSGSSYNEQFFGPGTRLTVL.

This clone was counted between two and nine times. The chain joins TRBV5-4 to TRBJ1-6; 9 bases fit TRBD1. Germline-derived CDR1 and CDR2 are SGHNT and YYREEE (reference sequence). The ends lost 3 bases at V and 7 bases at J; junction bases unmatched: 5. The CDR3 consists of 15 residues. CDR3 in amino acids: CASSSGTGQNSPLHF. The CDR3 region has the DNA TGTGCCAGCAGCTCAGGGACAGGGCAAAATTCACCCCTCCACTTT.

V is TRBV2 and J is TRBJ1-3; tentatively, D is TRBD1 (5 bases). The CDR3 sequence is 17 residues long. CDR1 and CDR2 (germline): SNHLY, FYNNEI. The V gene lost 3 bases and the J gene lost 0 bases, with 15 bases spanning the gap. CDR3 nucleotides: TGTGCCAGCAGTGAGACCCCCTCCGACAGCTCTGGAAACACCATATATTTT. Its protein product is CASSETPSDSSGNTIYF.

The chain is built from TRBV7-6 and TRBJ1-6, with D tentatively TRBD1 (6 bases). The CDR3 has 13 amino acids. Germline values: CDR1 SGHVS, CDR2 FNYEAQ. Between the trimmed V and J ends, which lost 5 bases and 8 bases, there was a span of 10 bases. The CDR3 nucleotides read TGTGCCAGCAGCCAGAGACAGGATTCACCCCTCCACTTT. Its protein is CASSQRQDSPLHF.

This chain joins TRBV11-2 and TRBJ2-2, with D perhaps TRBD2 (5 bases). Germline V CDR1 and CDR2: SGHAT, FQNNGV. V shed 5 bases and J shed 5 bases, with 18 bases lying between them. This CDR3 region has 16 residues. CDR3 in DNA: TGTGCCAGCAGCCCCCCCGGGGTCGCAGGTACCGGGGAGCTGTTTTTT. It codes for CASSPPGVAGTGELFF.

This clone has just a few counts. The chain combines TRBV7-6 with TRBJ2-7; possibly TRBD1 for D (5 bases). This CDR3 comprises 15 residues. CDR1 and CDR2 from the germline V gene are SGHVS and FNYEAQ. Trimming pared 1 base from V and 1 base from J, leaving 11 bases between. The CDR3 DNA is TGTGCCAGCAGCTTAGGGTTAGGGGCGTCCTACGAGCAGTACTTC. This encodes CASSLGLGASYEQYF.

The chain joins TRBV6-5 to TRBJ1-1; TRBD1 matches at 8 bases. The germline CDR1 and CDR2 sequences are MNHEY and SVGAGI. V shed 6 bases, J shed 1 base, and the junction held 4 bases outside the gene matches. The CDR3 totals 14 residues. The CDR3, as DNA: TGTGCCAGCAGCCAGGGACAGGAGAACACTGAAGCTTTCTTT. Translated, it gives CASSQGQENTEAFF.